These 32 T cell receptor beta chains originate from one sample sequenced in a study of cytomegalovirus exposure and HLA in healthy donors. PCR used 60 Vbeta primers and 13 Jbeta primers. Method: immunoSEQ multiplex PCR; TCRdb's copy keeps in-frame clones and lacks some. The profile shows some 150,000 clones, more than 65% of them singletons. Sequences were obtained from PBMCs. The receptors derive from a middle-aged man in good health and CMV-seropositive.

V is TRBV29-1 and J is TRBJ2-1; 9 bases are shared with TRBD1. V trimming: 4 bases; J trimming: 7 bases; junction bases outside the gene matches: 8. Germline CDR1 reads SQVTM; CDR2 reads ANQGSEA. The CDR3 consists of 14 residues. The CDR3 sequence is CSVGQGGYTNEQFF. The CDR3 coding sequence is TGCAGCGTTGGACAGGGGGGGTACACGAATGAGCAGTTCTTC.

The CDR3 sequence is CASSTEGALTGELFF. The CDR3 bases are TGTGCCAGCAGCACCGAGGGGGCCCTCACCGGGGAGCTGTTTTTT. The rearrangement links TRBV5-4 to TRBJ2-2; 7 nucleotides line up with TRBD1. This CDR3 comprises 15 residues. The J segment lost 4 bases and the V segment lost 4 bases, leaving 7 bases of the junction unmatched. Germline V gives CDR1 SGHNT, CDR2 YYREEE (reference sequence).

The CDR3 DNA reads TGTGCCACCTTAGCTCGGGGGGCGCAAGGCTACACCTTC. It yields the protein CATLARGAQGYTF. This rearrangement joins TRBV5-4 to TRBJ1-2, with D maybe TRBD1 (6 bases). The CDR3 length is 13 residues. Germline V gene data show CDR1 as SGHNT and CDR2 as YYREEE (reference sequence). The germline V and J ends were trimmed by 9 bases and 8 bases, with 20 bases remaining between them. The full variable domain, rest sourced from reference TRBV5-4 and TRBJ1-2, is ETGVTQSPTHLIKTRGQQVTLRCSSQSGHNTVSWYQQALGQGPQFIFQYYREEENGRGNFPPRFSGLQFPNYSSELNVNALELDDSALYLCATLARGAQGYTFGSGTRLTVV.

The chain couples TRBV10-3 to TRBJ2-6; 8 bases align to TRBD1. CDR3 length: 20 residues. In germline, CDR1 is ENHRY, CDR2 SYGVKD. V shed 2 bases and J 2 bases; nucleotides not matched to a gene: 14. CDR3 loop: CAISELKSTRTGPGANVLTF. The CDR3, as DNA: TGTGCCATCAGTGAGCTCAAATCCACCAGGACAGGGCCTGGGGCCAACGTCCTGACTTTC.

The chain is built from TRBV7-2 and TRBJ1-1, with no clear D. The CDR3 length is 13 residues. Germline V gene data show CDR1 as SGHTA and CDR2 as FQGNSA. The V and J ends lost 4 bases and 0 bases respectively, with 6 bases between them. The CDR3 DNA sequence: TGTGCCAGCAGCTCCAGTGTGAACACTGAAGCTTTCTTT. Translated: CASSSSVNTEAFF.

The chain joins TRBV7-9 to TRBJ1-2; 10 bases are a match to TRBD1. The length of the CDR3 is 12 residues. CDR1 and CDR2 (germline): SEHNR, FQNEAQ (reference sequence). V was pared by 5 bases and J by 8 bases, with 2 bases of the junction left unmatched. CDR3 region: CASSDRGLGYTF. The CDR3 nucleotides read TGTGCCAGCAGCGACAGGGGGCTGGGCTACACCTTC.

The chain is built from TRBV11-2 and TRBJ2-2; no clear D. V was clipped by 5 bases and J by 6 bases, with 10 bases between them. The length of the CDR3 is 13 residues. CDR1 and CDR2 from the germline V gene are SGHAT and FQNNGV. CDR3 DNA sequence: TGTGCCAGCAGCCTGGGCGCCCCCGGGGAGCTGTTTTTT. Protein sequence: CASSLGAPGELFF.

The chain recombines TRBV7-8 with TRBJ2-7; 7 bases map to TRBD2. The CDR3 is 13 residues long. Germline lookup yields CDR1 SGHVS and CDR2 FQNEAQ. Germline trimming cut 1 base from V and 4 bases from J; bases unmatched to any gene: 1. Here the CDR3 DNA reads TGTGCCAGCAGCTTAGTGGGGGGGTACGAGCAGTACTTC. This translates into CASSLVGGYEQYF.

The chain combines TRBV5-1 with TRBJ2-1, with 7 nucleotides matching TRBD2. The ends lost 4 bases at V and 4 bases at J; junction bases unmatched: 11. The CDR3 loop spans 16 amino acids. Germline loops: CDR1 SGHRS, CDR2 YFSETQ. CDR3: CASSPRDGRKYNEQFF. The CDR3, as DNA: TGCGCCAGCAGCCCTCGTGACGGGAGGAAGTACAATGAGCAGTTCTTC.

The chain carries TRBV21-1 and TRBJ2-1; the table's TRBD2 call for D was not verified on the DNA. TRBV21-1 is a listed pseudogene. This CDR3 has 13 amino acids. The CDR3 protein is CASSVSLYNEQFF. The DNA for the CDR3 is TGTGCCAGCAGCGTTAGCCTATACAATGAGCAGTTCTTC.

The V gene is TRBV5-4, the J gene TRBJ1-3; D gene uncertain. Trimming removed 3 bases at V and 1 base at J, with 8 bases between. CDR1 and CDR2 (germline): SGHNT, YYREEE (reference sequence). CDR3 length equals 14 residues. The CDR3 region is CASSSRGSGNTIYF. The CDR3 DNA is TGTGCCAGCAGCTCCAGAGGGTCTGGAAACACCATATATTTT.

This clone appeared once. V gene TRBV6-1 combines with J gene TRBJ2-1; D is perhaps TRBD1 (5 bases). This CDR3 is built from 15 residues. V shed 8 bases and J shed 0 bases, with 14 bases lying between them. In germline, CDR1 is MNHNS, CDR2 SASEGT. The CDR3, as DNA: TGTGCCAGCCGGCTGACAGTAAGCTCCTACAATGAGCAGTTCTTC. Amino acids: CASRLTVSSYNEQFF.

This clone occurred a few times. The chain joins TRBV30 to TRBJ1-5, with TRBD1 identical over 7 bases. V dropped 1 base and J dropped 7; count of bases not matched to a gene: 10. This CDR3 region has 15 residues. Germline loops: CDR1 GTSNPN, CDR2 SVGIG (reference sequence). The CDR3 is CAWSERQQGNQPQHF. CDR3 bases: TGTGCCTGGAGTGAAAGACAACAGGGGAACCAGCCCCAGCATTTT.

The chain combines TRBV29-1 with TRBJ2-5, with 11 bases aligning to TRBD2. The length of the CDR3 is 13 residues. V dropped 8 bases and J dropped 5; count of bases not matched to a gene: 7. Germline assignment: CDR1 SQVTM and CDR2 ANQGSEA. The CDR3 bases are TGCAGCTCCCGGACTAGCGGGTTCGAGACCCAGTACTTC. It yields the protein CSSRTSGFETQYF.

This rearrangement joins TRBV1 to TRBJ2-3; no DNA check was done on the table's D call, TRBD2. TRBV1 is annotated as a pseudogene. CDR3 length: 18 amino acids. This CDR3 is CTSSQGKRRNERTDTQYF. CDR3 sequence (DNA): TGCACCAGCAGCCAGGGCAAGCGGCGGAACGAGCGCACAGATACGCAGTATTTT.

In its sample, this clone was seen a few times. V gene TRBV4-1 combines with J gene TRBJ2-1; 13 positions agree with TRBD2. Germline loops: CDR1 MGHRA, CDR2 YSYEKL. CDR3 length equals 21 residues. Trimming at V came to 1 base and at J to 6 bases, leaving 18 bases not matched to a gene. The CDR3 sequence is CASSQVRFATSGRYTINEQFF. The CDR3 DNA is TGCGCCAGCAGCCAAGTTAGATTCGCGACTAGCGGGAGGTATACGATCAATGAGCAGTTCTTC.

The CDR3 sequence is CSVWDLTSYNEQFF. CDR3 sequence (DNA): TGCAGCGTCTGGGACTTAACTTCCTACAATGAGCAGTTCTTC. The V gene is TRBV29-1, the J gene TRBJ2-1; a weak D match, TRBD2 (6 bases). The CDR3 runs 14 residues. Germline CDR1 SQVTM, CDR2 ANQGSEA. The V end was cut by 6 bases, the J end by 1 base, with 13 bases between.

DNA for the CDR3: TGTGCCAGCAGCTCACAGGGGGCGTTGGCTGGAAACACCATATATTTT. Its protein is CASSSQGALAGNTIYF. The chain combines TRBV7-2 with TRBJ1-3; 9 bases map to TRBD1. The germline V gene has CDR1 SGHTA and CDR2 FQGNSA. Trimming took 4 bases from V and 2 from J; bases not matched to a gene: 6. This CDR3 region has 16 residues.

The V gene is TRBV19, the J gene TRBJ2-5; no reliable D call. V dropped 5 bases and J dropped 5 bases, with 12 bases sitting between them. The germline V gene has CDR1 LNHDA and CDR2 SQIVND (reference sequence). CDR3 size: 13 residues. The CDR3 is CASSSRWWETQYF. CDR3 coding DNA: TGTGCCAGTAGTTCGCGTTGGTGGGAGACCCAGTACTTC.

This chain joins TRBV10-1 and TRBJ2-7; the D is unclear. Germline assignment: CDR1 WNHNN and CDR2 SYGVQD (reference sequence). The CDR3 spans 16 residues. V was pared by 0 bases and J by 2 bases, with 14 bases between. DNA of the CDR3: TGCGCCAGCAGTGAGTCGTCGACATCCCCTGCCTACGAGCAGTACTTC. Translation: CASSESSTSPAYEQYF.

CDR3 amino acids: CASSQGNDYEQYF. Written as DNA, the CDR3 is TGCGCCAGCAGTCAGGGAAATGACTACGAGCAGTACTTC. This chain connects TRBV10-2 to TRBJ2-7, with D perhaps TRBD1 (5 bases). Trimming stripped 5 bases from V and 3 bases from J, with 11 bases between. The CDR3 length is 13 residues. Germline V gene sequence: CDR1 WSHSY, CDR2 SAAADI.

This clone was seen only a few times. This chain uses TRBV6-1 with TRBJ2-7, with unresolved D. The CDR3 has 11 amino acids. Trimming stripped 7 bases from V and 3 bases from J, with 7 bases between. CDR1 and CDR2 from the germline V gene are MNHNS and SASEGT. The CDR3: CASIAFYEQYF. The CDR3 DNA sequence: TGTGCCAGCATCGCGTTCTACGAGCAGTACTTC.

The chain uses TRBV28 and TRBJ1-5; a possible D gene is TRBD1 (6 bases). The CDR3 contains 14 residues. Germline V CDR1 and CDR2: MDHEN, SYDVKM. The ends were cut back, 5 bases at V and 16 bases at J, with 24 bases in the middle. CDR3 bases: TGTGCCAGCAGTAAACCAACAGGGTATCCAAGACGACATTTT. Protein product: CASSKPTGYPRRHF.

This clone was counted a few times. The chain links TRBV7-9 to TRBJ1-5; 8 bases map to TRBD1. This CDR3 contains 13 residues. Germline V gene lookup returns CDR1 SEHNR and CDR2 FQNEAQ (reference sequence). With 4 bases clipped from V and 8 bases from J, the junction kept 4 bases outside the gene matches. The CDR3 region has the DNA TGTGCCAGCAGCTACGGACAGGGAAAGCCCCAGCATTTT. It yields the protein CASSYGQGKPQHF.

The V and J genes are TRBV11-3 and TRBJ2-5, with 8 bases identical to TRBD2. In germline, CDR1 is SGHNT, CDR2 YENEEA. This CDR3 has 14 amino acids. Losses at the gene ends were 5 bases for V and 2 bases for J; bases not matched to a gene: 4. The CDR3 DNA follows: TGTGCCAGCAGCCCCGGGAGGGCTCAAGAGACCCAGTACTTC. Encoded protein: CASSPGRAQETQYF.

The chain links TRBV6-5 to TRBJ1-1, with a possible D match to TRBD1 (5 bases). The V gene lost 5 bases and the J gene lost 3 bases, with 16 bases spanning the gap. This CDR3 region has 15 residues. CDR1 and CDR2 (germline): MNHEY, SVGAGI. CDR3 region: CASSPEGRGDTEAFF. The CDR3 DNA is TGTGCCAGCAGTCCAGAGGGTCGGGGGGACACTGAAGCTTTCTTT.

The rearrangement uses TRBV5-1 and TRBJ2-2; D perhaps matches TRBD1 (6 bases). Trimming removed 4 bases from V and 0 bases from J, with 10 bases in between. This CDR3 is 15 amino acids long. Germline V CDR1 and CDR2: SGHRS, YFSETQ. The CDR3 DNA follows: TGCGCCAGCAGCATCGGACAGTCGAACACCGGGGAGCTGTTTTTT. This gives the protein CASSIGQSNTGELFF.

V gene TRBV7-9 combines with J gene TRBJ1-6; D is unresolved. CDR3 size: 13 residues. CDR1 is SEHNR and CDR2 is FQNEAQ in the germline V gene (reference sequence). V was trimmed by 3 bases and J by 7 bases, leaving 7 bases between them. The CDR3 DNA reads as TGTGCCAGCAGCTTGCCCGGGAATTCACCCCTCCACTTT. Its translation is CASSLPGNSPLHF.

This clone was counted once. This chain links TRBV27 with TRBJ2-1; TRBD1 is a possible D gene (6 bases). Trimming removed 5 bases at V and 5 bases at J, with 10 bases between. CDR3 size: 13 residues. The germline gives CDR1 MNHEY, CDR2 SMNVEV (reference sequence). Here the CDR3 reads CASSPGQNNEQFF. CDR3 DNA: TGTGCCAGCAGTCCCGGACAGAACAATGAGCAGTTCTTC.

V is TRBV27 and J is TRBJ2-1; D call uncertain. The CDR3 extends over 9 amino acids. Trimming removed 7 bases at V and 9 bases at J, with 4 bases between. The germline CDR1 and CDR2 sequences are MNHEY and SMNVEV (reference sequence). The CDR3 region is CASKSEQFF. The CDR3 region has the DNA TGTGCCAGCAAGAGTGAGCAGTTCTTC.

DNA for the CDR3: TGCGCCAGCAGCTTAACAGGATTGAACACCGGGGAGCTGTTTTTT. Protein sequence: CASSLTGLNTGELFF. The chain joins TRBV5-1 to TRBJ2-2; TRBD1 might be the D (5 bases). This CDR3 has 15 residues. The V gene lost 2 bases and the J gene lost 1 base, with 9 bases spanning the gap. Germline lookup yields CDR1 SGHRS and CDR2 YFSETQ.

The chain recombines TRBV11-2 with TRBJ2-1, with 9 positions matching TRBD2. In germline, CDR1 is SGHAT, CDR2 FQNNGV. V was pared by 5 bases and J by 3 bases, with 8 bases of the junction left unmatched. The CDR3 extends over 16 amino acids. The CDR3 nucleotides are TGTGCCAGCAGCAGACGACTAGCGGAGAGCTACAATGAGCAGTTCTTC. Amino acids: CASSRRLAESYNEQFF.